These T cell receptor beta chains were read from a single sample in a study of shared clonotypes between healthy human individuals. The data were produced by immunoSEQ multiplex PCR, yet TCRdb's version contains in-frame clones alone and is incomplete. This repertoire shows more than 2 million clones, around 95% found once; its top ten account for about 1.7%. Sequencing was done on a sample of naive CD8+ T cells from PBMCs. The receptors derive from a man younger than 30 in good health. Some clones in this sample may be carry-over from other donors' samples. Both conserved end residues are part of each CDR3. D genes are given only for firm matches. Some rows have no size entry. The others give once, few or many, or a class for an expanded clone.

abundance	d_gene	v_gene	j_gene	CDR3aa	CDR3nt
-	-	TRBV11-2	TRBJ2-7	CASSLQYEQYF	TGTGCCAGCAGCCTCCAATACGAGCAGTACTTC
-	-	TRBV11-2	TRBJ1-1	CASSALSRGLNTEAFF	TGTGCCAGCAGTGCCTTGAGTCGGGGCCTGAACACTGAAGCTTTCTTT
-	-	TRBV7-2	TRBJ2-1	CASSPRVFGSNHEQFF	TGTGCCAGCAGCCCCAGGGTTTTCGGTTCAAACCATGAACAGTTCTTC
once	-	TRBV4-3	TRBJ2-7	CASSQEASSSYEQYF	TGCGCCAGCAGCCAAGAGGCTAGTAGCTCCTACGAGCAGTACTTC
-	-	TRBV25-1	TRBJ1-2	CASRGGGGYTF	TGTGCCAGCAGGGGAGGGGGAGGCTACACCTTC
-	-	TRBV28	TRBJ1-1	CASSYRNSEAFF	TGTGCCAGCAGCTACAGGAACTCCGAAGCTTTCTTT
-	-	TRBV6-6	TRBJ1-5	CAVGAPNQPQHF	TGTGCCGTGGGGGCGCCCAATCAGCCCCAGCATTTT
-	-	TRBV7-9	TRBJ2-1	CASSLLGREWDEQFF	TGTGCCAGCAGCTTATTGGGCAGGGAATGGGATGAGCAGTTCTTC
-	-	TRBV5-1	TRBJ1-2	CASSLAPANYGYTF	TGCGCCAGCAGCTTGGCCCCGGCTAACTATGGCTACACCTTC
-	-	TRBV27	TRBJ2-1	CASSLGQSAYNEQFF	TGTGCCAGCAGTTTAGGACAGTCTGCCTACAATGAGCAGTTCTTC
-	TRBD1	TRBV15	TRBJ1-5	CATRDTGGGGQPQHF	TGTGCCACTAGGGATACAGGGGGCGGCGGTCAGCCCCAGCATTTT
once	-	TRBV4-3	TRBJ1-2	CASSLSTRQLNYGYTF	TGCGCCAGCAGCCTCTCCACCCGACAGCTGAACTATGGCTACACCTTC
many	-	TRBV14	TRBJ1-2	CASSSGGWRVDYGYTF	TGTGCCAGCAGCTCTGGCGGATGGAGGGTGGACTATGGCTACACCTTC
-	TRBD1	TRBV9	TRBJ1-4	CASSGSGTGNEKLFF	TGTGCCAGCAGCGGTTCCGGGACAGGGAACGAAAAACTGTTTTTT
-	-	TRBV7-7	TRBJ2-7	CASSLLEGREQYF	TGTGCCAGCAGCTTACTGGAGGGACGAGAGCAGTACTTC
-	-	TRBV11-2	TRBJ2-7	CASSLGPGEQYF	TGTGCCAGCAGCCTCGGACCGGGGGAGCAGTACTTC
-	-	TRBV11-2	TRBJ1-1	CASSSRGGARNTEAFF	TGTGCCAGCAGCTCTAGAGGGGGGGCCCGGAACACTGAAGCTTTCTTT
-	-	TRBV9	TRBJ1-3	CASSQDGSSGNTIYF	TGTGCCAGCAGCCAGGACGGAAGCTCTGGAAACACCATATATTTT
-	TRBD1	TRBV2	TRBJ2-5	CASSEEWTGQETQYF	TGTGCCAGCAGTGAAGAGTGGACAGGGCAAGAGACCCAGTACTTC
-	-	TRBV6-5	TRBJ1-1	CASGAGEAFF	TGTGCCAGCGGGGCTGGTGAAGCTTTCTTT
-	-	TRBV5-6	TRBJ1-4	CASSFRVIWEKLFF	TGTGCCAGCAGCTTCCGTGTAATTTGGGAAAAACTGTTTTTT
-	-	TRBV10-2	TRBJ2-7	CASRPGWVAYEQYF	TGCGCCAGCAGGCCCGGGTGGGTAGCCTACGAGCAGTACTTC
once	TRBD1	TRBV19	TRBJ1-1	CASRTVTDRGSSEAFF	TGTGCCAGTAGGACAGTCACGGACAGGGGTTCCTCTGAAGCTTTCTTT
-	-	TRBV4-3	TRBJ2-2	CASSQDWGLVGGELFF	TGCGCCAGCAGCCAAGATTGGGGGCTAGTAGGAGGGGAGCTGTTTTTT
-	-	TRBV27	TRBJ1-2	CASSLSIGVRGYTF	TGTGCCAGCAGTTTATCGATCGGGGTCCGCGGCTACACCTTC